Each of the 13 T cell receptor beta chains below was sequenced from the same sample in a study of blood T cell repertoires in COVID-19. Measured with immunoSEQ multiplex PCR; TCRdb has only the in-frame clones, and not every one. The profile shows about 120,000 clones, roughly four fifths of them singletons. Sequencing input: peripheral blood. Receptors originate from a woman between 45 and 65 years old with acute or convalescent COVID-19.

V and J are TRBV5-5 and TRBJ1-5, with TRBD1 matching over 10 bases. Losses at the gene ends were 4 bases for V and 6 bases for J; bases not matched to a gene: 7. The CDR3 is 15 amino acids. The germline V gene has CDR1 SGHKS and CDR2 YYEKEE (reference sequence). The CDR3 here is CASSLTGGNGQPQHF. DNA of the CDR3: TGTGCCAGCAGCCTGACAGGGGGCAATGGTCAGCCCCAGCATTTT.

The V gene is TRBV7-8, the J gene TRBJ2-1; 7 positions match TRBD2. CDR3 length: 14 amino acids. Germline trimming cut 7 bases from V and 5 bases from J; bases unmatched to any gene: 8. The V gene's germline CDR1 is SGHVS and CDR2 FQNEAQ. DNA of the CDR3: TGTGCCAGCACCCCGGGCGGGAGAAACAATGAGCAGTTCTTC. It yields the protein CASTPGGRNNEQFF.

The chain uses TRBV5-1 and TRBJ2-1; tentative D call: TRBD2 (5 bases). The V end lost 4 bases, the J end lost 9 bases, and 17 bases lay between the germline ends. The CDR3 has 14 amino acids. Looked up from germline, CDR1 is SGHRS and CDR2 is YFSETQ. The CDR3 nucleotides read TGCGCCAGCAGCGGTGAGAACGGAGGAGGTGAGCAGTTCTTC. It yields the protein CASSGENGGGEQFF.

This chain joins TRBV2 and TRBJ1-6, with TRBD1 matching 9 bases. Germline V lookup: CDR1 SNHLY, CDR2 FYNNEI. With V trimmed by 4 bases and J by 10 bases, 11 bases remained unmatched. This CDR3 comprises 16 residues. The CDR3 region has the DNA TGTGCCAGCAGTGTGTATGGCGGGACAGGGACCTCACCCCTCCACTTT. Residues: CASSVYGGTGTSPLHF.

This CDR3 is CASSLGATTNEKLFF. As DNA, the CDR3 is TGTGCCAGCAGCCTTGGGGCGACAACTAATGAAAAACTGTTTTTT. The J gene is TRBJ1-4, the V gene TRBV5-4; D is possibly TRBD1 (5 bases). V gave up 4 bases and J gave up 0 bases, with 10 bases separating them. The germline CDR1 and CDR2 sequences are SGHNT and YYREEE (reference sequence). This CDR3 comprises 15 residues.

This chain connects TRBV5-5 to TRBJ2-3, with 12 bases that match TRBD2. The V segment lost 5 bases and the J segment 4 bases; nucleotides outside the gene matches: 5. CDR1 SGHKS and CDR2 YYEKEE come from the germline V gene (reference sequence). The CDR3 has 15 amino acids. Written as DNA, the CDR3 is TGTGCCAGCAGATTGACTAGCGGGAGCGCAGATACGCAGTATTTT. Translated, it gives CASRLTSGSADTQYF.

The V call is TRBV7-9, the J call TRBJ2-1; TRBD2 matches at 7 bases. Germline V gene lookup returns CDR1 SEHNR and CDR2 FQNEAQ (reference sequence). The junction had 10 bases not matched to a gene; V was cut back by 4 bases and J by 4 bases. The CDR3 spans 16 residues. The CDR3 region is CASSSSVGTIYNEQFF. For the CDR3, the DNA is TGTGCCAGCAGCTCAAGCGTCGGGACTATATACAATGAGCAGTTCTTC.

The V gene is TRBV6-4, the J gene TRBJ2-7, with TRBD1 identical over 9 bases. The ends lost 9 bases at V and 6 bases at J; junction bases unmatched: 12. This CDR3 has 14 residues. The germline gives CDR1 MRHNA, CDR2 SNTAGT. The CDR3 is CARFWTGAIGEQYF. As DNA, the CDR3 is TGTGCCAGGTTTTGGACAGGGGCTATCGGCGAGCAGTACTTC.

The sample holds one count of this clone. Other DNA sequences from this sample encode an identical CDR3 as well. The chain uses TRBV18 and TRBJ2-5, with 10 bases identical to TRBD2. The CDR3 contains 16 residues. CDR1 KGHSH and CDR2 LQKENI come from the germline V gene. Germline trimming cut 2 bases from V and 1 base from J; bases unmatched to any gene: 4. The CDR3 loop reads CASSPLAGGLQETQYF. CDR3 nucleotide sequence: TGTGCCAGCTCACCATTAGCGGGAGGTCTCCAAGAGACCCAGTACTTC.

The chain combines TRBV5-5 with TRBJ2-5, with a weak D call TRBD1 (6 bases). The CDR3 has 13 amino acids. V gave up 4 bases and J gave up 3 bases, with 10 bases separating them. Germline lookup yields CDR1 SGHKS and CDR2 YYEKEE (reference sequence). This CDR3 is CASSRPGEETQYF. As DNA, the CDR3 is TGTGCCAGCAGCAGACCAGGGGAAGAGACCCAGTACTTC.

CDR3 residues: CSAGTGGYGELFF. Written as DNA, the CDR3 is TGCAGCGCTGGGACAGGGGGCTACGGGGAGCTGTTTTTT. The chain recombines TRBV29-1 with TRBJ2-2; 12 bases align to TRBD1. The germline gives CDR1 SQVTM, CDR2 ANQGSEA. Trimming removed 7 bases from V and 7 bases from J; junction bases left unmatched: 4. The CDR3 loop spans 13 amino acids.

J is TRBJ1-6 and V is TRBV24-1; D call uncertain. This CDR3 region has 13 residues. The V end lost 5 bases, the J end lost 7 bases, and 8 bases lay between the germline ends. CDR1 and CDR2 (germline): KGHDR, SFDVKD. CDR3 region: CATSASGNSPLHF. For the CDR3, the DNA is TGTGCCACCAGTGCCTCAGGAAATTCACCCCTCCACTTT.

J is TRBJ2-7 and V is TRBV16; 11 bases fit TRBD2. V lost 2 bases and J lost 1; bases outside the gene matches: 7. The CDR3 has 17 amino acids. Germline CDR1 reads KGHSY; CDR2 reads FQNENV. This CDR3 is CASSQVGGTSGSYEQYF. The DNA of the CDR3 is TGTGCCAGCAGCCAAGTCGGGGGGACTAGCGGTTCCTACGAGCAGTACTTC.